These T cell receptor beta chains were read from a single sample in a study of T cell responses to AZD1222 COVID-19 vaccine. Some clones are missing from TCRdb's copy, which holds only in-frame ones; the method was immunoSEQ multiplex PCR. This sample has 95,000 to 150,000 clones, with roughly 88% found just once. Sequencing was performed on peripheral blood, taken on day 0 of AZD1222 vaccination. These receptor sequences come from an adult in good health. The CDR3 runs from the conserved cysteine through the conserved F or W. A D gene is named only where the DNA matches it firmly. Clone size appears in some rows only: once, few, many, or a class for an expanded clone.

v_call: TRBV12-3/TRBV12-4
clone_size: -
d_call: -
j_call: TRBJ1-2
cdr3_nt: TGTGCCAGCAGTCCGAGCGGTACCTATGGCTACACCTTC
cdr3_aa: CASSPSGTYGYTF

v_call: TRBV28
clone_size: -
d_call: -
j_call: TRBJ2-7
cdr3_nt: TGTGCCAGCAGTTCCTCCATTGATCCGAGCTCCTACGAGCAGTACTTC
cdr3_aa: CASSSSIDPSSYEQYF

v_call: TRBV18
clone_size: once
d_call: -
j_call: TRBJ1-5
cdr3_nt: TGTGCCAGCTCACCGGGGAATCAGCCCCAGCATTTT
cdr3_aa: CASSPGNQPQHF

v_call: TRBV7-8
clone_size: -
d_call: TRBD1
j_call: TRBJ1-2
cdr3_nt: TGTGCCAGCAGCTTCGGACAGGGTGGTGGCTACACCTTC
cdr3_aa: CASSFGQGGGYTF

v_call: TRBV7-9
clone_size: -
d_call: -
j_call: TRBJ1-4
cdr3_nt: TGTGCCAGCAGCCCCGGGGACAATTTGGATGGAAAACTGTTTTTT
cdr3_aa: CASSPGDNLDGKLFF

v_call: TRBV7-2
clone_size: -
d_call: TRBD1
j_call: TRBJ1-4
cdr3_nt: TGTGCCAGCAGCTACCTACAGGGGGTAGGGGAAAAACTGTTTTTT
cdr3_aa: CASSYLQGVGEKLFF

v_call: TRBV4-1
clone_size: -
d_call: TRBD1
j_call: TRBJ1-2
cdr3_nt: TGCGCCAGCAGCGACTACAGGGGAAACTATGGCTACACCTTC
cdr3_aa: CASSDYRGNYGYTF

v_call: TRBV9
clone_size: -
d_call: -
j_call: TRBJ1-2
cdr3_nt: TGTGCCAGCAGCGTGGGTGGGGCCTCTAACTATGGCTACACCTTC
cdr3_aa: CASSVGGASNYGYTF

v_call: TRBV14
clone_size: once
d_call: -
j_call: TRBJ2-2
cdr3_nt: TGTGCCAGCAGCCTCGCGGGCACCGGGGAGCTGTTTTTT
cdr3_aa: CASSLAGTGELFF

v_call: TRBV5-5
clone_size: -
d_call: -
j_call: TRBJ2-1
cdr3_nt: TGTGCCAGCAGCTTGATAGCAAGCTCCTACAATGAGCAGTTCTTC
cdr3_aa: CASSLIASSYNEQFF

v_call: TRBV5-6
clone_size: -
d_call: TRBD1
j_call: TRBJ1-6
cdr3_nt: TGTGCCAGCAGCATGGGGACAGGCGGTAATTCACCCCTCCACTTT
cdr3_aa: CASSMGTGGNSPLHF

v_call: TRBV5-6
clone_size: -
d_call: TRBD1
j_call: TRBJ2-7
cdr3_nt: TGTGCCTACAGCCGGGACAGAGACTACGAGCAGTACTTC
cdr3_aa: CAYSRDRDYEQYF

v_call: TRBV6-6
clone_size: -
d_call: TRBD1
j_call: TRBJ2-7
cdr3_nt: TGTGCCAGCAGTAGGGGACAGGGGGGCCCCTACGAGCAGTACTTC
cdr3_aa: CASSRGQGGPYEQYF

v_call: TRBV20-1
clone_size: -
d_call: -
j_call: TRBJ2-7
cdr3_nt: TGCAGTGCAAAAACGAGCTTACACATATTC
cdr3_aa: CSAKTSLHIF

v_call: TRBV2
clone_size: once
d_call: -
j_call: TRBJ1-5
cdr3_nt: TGTGCCAGCAGTCGGTTGGAGGGGTTCAATCAGCCCCAGCATTTT
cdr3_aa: CASSRLEGFNQPQHF

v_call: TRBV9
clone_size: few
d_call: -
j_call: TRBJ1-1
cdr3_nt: TGTGCCAGCAGCGTAGCTCAGGGTAACACTGAAGCTTTCTTT
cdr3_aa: CASSVAQGNTEAFF

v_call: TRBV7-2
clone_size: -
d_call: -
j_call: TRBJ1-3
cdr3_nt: TGTGCCAGCAGCGGGGGGGGGTCCTCCTCTGGAAACACCATATATTTT
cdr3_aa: CASSGGGSSSGNTIYF

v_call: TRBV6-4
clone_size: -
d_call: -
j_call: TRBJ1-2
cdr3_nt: TGTGCCAGCAGTGACTCGAGGGTTACTGGCTACACCTTC
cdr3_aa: CASSDSRVTGYTF

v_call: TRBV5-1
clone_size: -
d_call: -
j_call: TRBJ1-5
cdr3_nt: TGCGCCAGCAGCGATCGGGGGATGGTAGATGAGCCCCAGCATTTT
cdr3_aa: CASSDRGMVDEPQHF

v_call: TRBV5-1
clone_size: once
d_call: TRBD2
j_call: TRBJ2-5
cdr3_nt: TGCGCCAGCAGCTGGGCGGGGGGGAGTAAAGAGACCCAGTACTTC
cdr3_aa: CASSWAGGSKETQYF

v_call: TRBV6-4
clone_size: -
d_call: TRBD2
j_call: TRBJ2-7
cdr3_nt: TGTGCCAGCAGGGGACTATTCCTATCCTACGAGCAGTACTTC
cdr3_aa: CASRGLFLSYEQYF

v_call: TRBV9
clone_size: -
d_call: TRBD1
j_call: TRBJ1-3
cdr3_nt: TGTGCCAGCAGCGTTTTGACAGGGGGATCCGGAAACACCATATATTTT
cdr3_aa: CASSVLTGGSGNTIYF

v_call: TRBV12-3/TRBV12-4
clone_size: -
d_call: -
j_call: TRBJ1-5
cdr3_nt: TGTGCCAGCGGGGATCAAGGGGATCAGCCCCAGCATTTT
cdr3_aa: CASGDQGDQPQHF

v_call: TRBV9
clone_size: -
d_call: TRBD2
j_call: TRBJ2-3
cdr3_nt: TGTGCCAGCAGCGTTCTAGCGGGGAGGTCAGATACGCAGTATTTT
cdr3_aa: CASSVLAGRSDTQYF

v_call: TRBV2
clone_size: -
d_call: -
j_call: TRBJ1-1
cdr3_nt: TGTGCCAGCAGTGGGCCCTCGAACACTGAAGCTTTCTTT
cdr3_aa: CASSGPSNTEAFF

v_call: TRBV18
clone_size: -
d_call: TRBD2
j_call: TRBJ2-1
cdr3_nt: TGTGCCAGCTCACCACGGGGGGGAGATGAGCAGTTCTTC
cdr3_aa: CASSPRGGDEQFF

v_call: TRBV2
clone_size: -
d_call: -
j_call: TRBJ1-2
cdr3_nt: TGTGCCAGCAGTGACTGGGCTGCGGGGGCTGGCTACACCTTC
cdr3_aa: CASSDWAAGAGYTF

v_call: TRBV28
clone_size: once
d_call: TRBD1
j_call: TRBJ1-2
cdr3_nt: TGTGCCAGCAGTCCCCCTTCCTCAAGGGACAGGGGGCGCAATGGCTACACCTTC
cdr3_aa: CASSPPSSRDRGRNGYTF

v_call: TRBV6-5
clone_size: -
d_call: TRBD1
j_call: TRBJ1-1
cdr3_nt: TGTGCCAGCAGTCCCAGGACAGGGAAAGCTTTCTTT
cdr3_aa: CASSPRTGKAFF

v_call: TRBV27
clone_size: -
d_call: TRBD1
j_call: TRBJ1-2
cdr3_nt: TGTGCCAGCAGTTTCGGGACAGGGGGGAACTATGGCTACACCTTC
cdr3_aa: CASSFGTGGNYGYTF

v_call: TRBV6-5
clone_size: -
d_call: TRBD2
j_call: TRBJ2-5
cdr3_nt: TGTGCCAGCAGGTGGACTAGCGGGGGGGGTGAGACCCAGTACTTC
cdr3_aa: CASRWTSGGGETQYF

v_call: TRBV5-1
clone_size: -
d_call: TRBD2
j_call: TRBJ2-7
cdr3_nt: TGCGCCAGCAGCGGGACTAGCGGGGGCCACGAGCAGTACTTC
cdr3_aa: CASSGTSGGHEQYF

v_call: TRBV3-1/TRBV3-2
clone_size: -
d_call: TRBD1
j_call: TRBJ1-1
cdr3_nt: TGTGCCAGCAGCCCTCGGACAGGGCAGAACACTGAAGCTTTCTTT
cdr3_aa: CASSPRTGQNTEAFF

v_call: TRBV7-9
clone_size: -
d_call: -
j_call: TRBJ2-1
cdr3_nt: TGTGCCAGCAGCTTAGGGCAGAATGAGCAGTTCTTC
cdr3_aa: CASSLGQNEQFF

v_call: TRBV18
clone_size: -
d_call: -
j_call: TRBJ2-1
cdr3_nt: TGTGCCAGCTCACCAGGAGGCGCCTCCACGTACAATGAGCAGTTCTTC
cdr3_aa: CASSPGGASTYNEQFF

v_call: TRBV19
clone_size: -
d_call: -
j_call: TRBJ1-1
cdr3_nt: TGTGCCAGTAGTATAGGAGGGGAGACTGAAGCTTTCTTT
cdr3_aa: CASSIGGETEAFF

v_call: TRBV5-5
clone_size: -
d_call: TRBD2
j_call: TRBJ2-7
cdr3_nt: TGTGCCAGCAGCTTGGAGAGACTAGCGGGGTACGAGCAGTACTTC
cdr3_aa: CASSLERLAGYEQYF

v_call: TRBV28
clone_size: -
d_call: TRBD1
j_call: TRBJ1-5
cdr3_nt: TGTGCCAGCAGTTCAGGACAGGGGGCACAGCCCCAGCATTTT
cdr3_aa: CASSSGQGAQPQHF

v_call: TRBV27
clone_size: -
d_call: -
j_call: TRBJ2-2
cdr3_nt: TGTGCCAGCAGTTTATTTGGTACGAACACCGGGGAGCTGTTTTTT
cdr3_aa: CASSLFGTNTGELFF

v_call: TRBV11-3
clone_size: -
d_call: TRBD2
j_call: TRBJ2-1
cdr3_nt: TGTGCCAGCAGCTTAGTCGCGGGGGAGGGGAACAATGAGCAGTTCTTC
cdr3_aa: CASSLVAGEGNNEQFF

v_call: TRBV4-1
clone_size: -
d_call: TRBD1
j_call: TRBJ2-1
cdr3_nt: TGCGCCAGCAGCCAGGGGACAGCAAATGAGCAGTTCTTC
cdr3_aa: CASSQGTANEQFF

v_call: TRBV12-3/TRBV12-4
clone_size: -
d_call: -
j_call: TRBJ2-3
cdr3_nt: TGTGCCAGCAACTGGGGGCTAACAGATACGCAGTATTTT
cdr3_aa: CASNWGLTDTQYF

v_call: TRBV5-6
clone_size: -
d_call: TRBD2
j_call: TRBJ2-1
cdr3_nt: TGTGCCAGCAGCACTTTTTTGAGCGGGGGAGGGTACAATGAGCAGTTCTTC
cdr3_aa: CASSTFLSGGGYNEQFF

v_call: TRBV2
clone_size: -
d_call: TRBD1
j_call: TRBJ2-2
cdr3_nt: TGTGCCAGCAGCGGGACAGATCCCACCGGGGAGCTGTTTTTT
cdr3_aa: CASSGTDPTGELFF

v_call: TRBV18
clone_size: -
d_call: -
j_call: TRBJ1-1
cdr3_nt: TGTGCCAGCTCACCTGAAAATGAAGCTTTCTTT
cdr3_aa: CASSPENEAFF

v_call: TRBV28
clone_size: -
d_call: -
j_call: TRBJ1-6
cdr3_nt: TGTGCCAGCAGTTCCAGCGGGTGGGGGACCGATAATTCACCCCTCCACTTT
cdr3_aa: CASSSSGWGTDNSPLHF

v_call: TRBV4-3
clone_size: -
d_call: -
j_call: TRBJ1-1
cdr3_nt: TGCGCCAGCAGCTTTCAAGGCCGGGGCACTGAAGCTTTCTTT
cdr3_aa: CASSFQGRGTEAFF

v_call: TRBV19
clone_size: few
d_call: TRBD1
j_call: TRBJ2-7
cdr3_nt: TGTGCCAGTAGTCTGGGACAGGGGTTCGACGAGCAGTACTTC
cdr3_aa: CASSLGQGFDEQYF

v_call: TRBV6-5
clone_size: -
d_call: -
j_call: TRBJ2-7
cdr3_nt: TGTGCCACCATCCAGACACGGGTCGACGAGCAGTACTTC
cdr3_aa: CATIQTRVDEQYF

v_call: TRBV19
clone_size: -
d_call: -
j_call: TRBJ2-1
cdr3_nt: TGTGCCAGTAGTACCCGAAATGAGCAGTTCTTC
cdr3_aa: CASSTRNEQFF

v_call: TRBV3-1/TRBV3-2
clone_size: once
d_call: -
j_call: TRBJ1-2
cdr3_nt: TGTGCCAGCAGCCCTCAAGGGAGGGACCGCTACACCTTC
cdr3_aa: CASSPQGRDRYTF

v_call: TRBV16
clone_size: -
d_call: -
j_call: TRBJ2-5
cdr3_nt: TGTGCCAGCAGCCAATCGAATTCCCCCCAAGAGACCCAGTACTTC
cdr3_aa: CASSQSNSPQETQYF

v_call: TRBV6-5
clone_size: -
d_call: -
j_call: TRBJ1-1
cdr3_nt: TGTGCCAGCAGGTCGGGGCGGTACACTGAAGCTTTCTTT
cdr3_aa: CASRSGRYTEAFF

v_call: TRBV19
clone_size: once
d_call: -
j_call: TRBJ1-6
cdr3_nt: TGTGCCAGTAGACCGGCAGGGGAGGGTTCACCCCTCCACTTT
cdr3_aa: CASRPAGEGSPLHF